This T cell receptor (beta chain) was profiled in a study of spatial heterogeneity in lung cancer. Study background: Detection of beta-chain sequences consistently exceeded that of alpha-chain sequences.

This clonotype has a count of ten or more. The antigen remains unidentified. Findings and caveats of the study: Among blood samples, ubiquitous expanded tumor TCRs appeared more at resection than at follow-up.

Every molecule of TCR cDNA had its own unique molecular identifier. One entry per CDR3 protein, called by TCRdb with MiXCR from the 5' RACE reads. Here the sample spans 24,000 or so distinct CDR3 sequences, roughly 7% being singletons. Time point defined: sample taken at primary tumor resection. From tumor, nontumor lung or frozen PBMC, whole RNA was taken unsorted for sequencing. Samples were donated by 72 untreated early-stage non-small cell lung cancer patients. V was cut by 1 base and J by 5 bases, with 7 bases left in between. The V gene's germline CDR1 is SGHRS and CDR2 YFSETQ. The CDR3 is 14 amino acids.

Specimen: PBMCs, collected at surgery. V is TRBV5-1 and J is TRBJ1-6; D unresolved. This sequence originates from a male donor with early-stage non-small cell lung cancer. The DNA of the CDR3 is TGCGCCAGCAGCTTGCGGGCCGATAATTCACCCCTCCACTTT. Amino acids: CASSLRADNSPLHF.